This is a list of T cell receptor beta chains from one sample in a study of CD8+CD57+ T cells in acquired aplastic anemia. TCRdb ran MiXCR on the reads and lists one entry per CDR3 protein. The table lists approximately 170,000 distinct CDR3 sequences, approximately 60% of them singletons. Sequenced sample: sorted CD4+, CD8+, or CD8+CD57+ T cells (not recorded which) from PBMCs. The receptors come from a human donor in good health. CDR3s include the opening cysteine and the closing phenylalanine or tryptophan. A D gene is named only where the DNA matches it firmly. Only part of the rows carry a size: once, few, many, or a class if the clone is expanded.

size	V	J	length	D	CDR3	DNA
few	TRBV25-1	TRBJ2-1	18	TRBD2	CASSPGLAGELSYNEQFF	TGTGCCAGCAGCCCGGGACTAGCGGGAGAATTGTCCTACAATGAGCAGTTCTTC
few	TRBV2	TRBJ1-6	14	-	CASSEGQGYSPLHF	TGTGCCAGCAGTGAAGGCCAGGGATATTCACCCCTCCACTTT
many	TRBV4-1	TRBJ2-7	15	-	CASSQVGASVYEQYF	TGCGCCAGCAGCCAAGTTGGGGCTTCGGTCTACGAGCAGTACTTC
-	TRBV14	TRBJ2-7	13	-	CASSPSNSYEQYF	TGTGCCAGCAGCCCCAGTAACTCCTACGAGCAGTACTTC
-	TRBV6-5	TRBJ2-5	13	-	CASSSRVGETQYF	TGTGCCAGCTCCTCCCGGGTCGGTGAGACCCAGTACTTC
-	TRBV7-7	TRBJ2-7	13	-	CASSPPGSYEQYF	TGTGCTAGCAGCCCTCCCGGATCGTACGAGCAGTACTTC
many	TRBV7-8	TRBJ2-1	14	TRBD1	CASSLGAGGGEQFF	TGTGCCAGCAGCTTAGGGGCAGGGGGCGGTGAGCAGTTCTTC
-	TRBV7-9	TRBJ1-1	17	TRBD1	CASSLQGGTGRNTEAFF	TGTGCCAGCAGCTTACAGGGCGGGACAGGGAGGAACACTGAAGCTTTCTTT
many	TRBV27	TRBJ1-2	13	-	CASRETELYGYTF	TGTGCCAGCAGAGAGACAGAGCTCTATGGCTACACCTTC
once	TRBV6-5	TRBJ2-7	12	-	CASSYSTGKQYF	TGTGCCAGCAGTTACTCTACGGGGAAGCAGTACTTC
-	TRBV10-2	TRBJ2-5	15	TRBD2	CASSFDEVAGETQYF	TGCGCCAGCAGTTTCGATGAAGTAGCGGGTGAGACCCAGTACTTC
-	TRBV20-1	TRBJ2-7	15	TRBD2	CSAEGLAGGWYEQYF	TGCAGTGCCGAAGGACTAGCCGGAGGGTGGTACGAGCAGTACTTC
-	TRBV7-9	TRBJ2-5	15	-	CASSLLSRLAETQYF	TGTGCCAGCAGCTTGCTCTCCAGATTAGCCGAGACCCAGTACTTC
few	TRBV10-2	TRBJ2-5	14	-	CASSERVAEETQYF	TGCGCCAGCAGTGAGAGGGTAGCGGAAGAGACCCAGTACTTC
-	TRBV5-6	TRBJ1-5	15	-	CASSLGWGGNQPQHF	TGTGCCAGCAGCTTGGGTTGGGGGGGAAATCAGCCCCAGCATTTT
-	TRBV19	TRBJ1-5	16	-	CASSLKWDGSNQPQHF	TGTGCCAGCAGCCTTAAATGGGACGGTAGCAATCAGCCCCAGCATTTT
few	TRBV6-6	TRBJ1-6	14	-	CASGRTANNSPLHF	TGTGCCAGCGGCCGGACAGCTAACAATTCACCCCTCCACTTT
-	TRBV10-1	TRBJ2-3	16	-	CASSVNDRLYTDTQYF	TGCGCCAGCAGTGTCAACGACAGGCTCTACACAGATACGCAGTATTTT
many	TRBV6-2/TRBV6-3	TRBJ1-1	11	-	CASNTYTEAFF	TGTGCCAGCAACACATACACTGAAGCTTTCTTT
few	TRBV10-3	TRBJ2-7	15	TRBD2	CAIKRELAGGHEQYF	TGTGCCATCAAGCGTGAACTAGCGGGAGGACATGAGCAGTACTTC
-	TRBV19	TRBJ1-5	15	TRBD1	CASRVTGHSNQPQHF	TGTGCCAGTAGAGTGACAGGGCATAGCAATCAGCCCCAGCATTTT
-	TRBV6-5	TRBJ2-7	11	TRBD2	CASTPGGSLYF	TGTGCCAGCACTCCGGGGGGGAGTCTGTACTTC
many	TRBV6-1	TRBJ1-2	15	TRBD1	CASSEPGTAIYGYTF	TGTGCCAGCAGTGAGCCCGGGACAGCGATCTATGGCTACACCTTC
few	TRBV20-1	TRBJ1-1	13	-	CSARVLGNTEAFF	TGCAGTGCCCGGGTTCTGGGGAACACTGAAGCTTTCTTT
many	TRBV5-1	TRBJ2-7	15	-	CASSLGGGNSYEQYF	TGCGCCAGCAGCTTGGGGGGTGGGAACTCCTACGAGCAGTACTTC
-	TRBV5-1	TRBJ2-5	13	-	CASSDGVQETQYF	TGCGCCAGCAGCGACGGGGTACAAGAGACCCAGTACTTC
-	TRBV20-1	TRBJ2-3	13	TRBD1	CSAGQGARDTQYF	TGCAGTGCTGGACAGGGGGCGAGGGATACGCAGTATTTT
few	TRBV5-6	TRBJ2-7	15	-	CASSLDPGYPYEQYF	TGTGCCAGCAGCTTGGACCCCGGGTACCCCTACGAGCAGTACTTC
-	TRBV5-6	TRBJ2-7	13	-	CASSFDWDYEQYF	TGTGCCAGCAGCTTTGACTGGGACTACGAGCAGTACTTC
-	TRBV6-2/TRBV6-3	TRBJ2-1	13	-	CASSYAAGGEQFF	TGTGCCAGCAGTTACGCGGCAGGTGGGGAGCAGTTCTTC
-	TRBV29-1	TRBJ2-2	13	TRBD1	CSVDSQGTGELFF	TGCAGCGTTGATTCACAGGGGACCGGGGAGCTGTTTTTT
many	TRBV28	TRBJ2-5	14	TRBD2	CASSNLAGQETQYF	TGTGCCAGCAGTAATTTAGCGGGACAAGAGACCCAGTACTTC
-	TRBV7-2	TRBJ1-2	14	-	CASETGGANYGYTF	TGTGCCAGCGAGACCGGGGGGGCTAACTATGGCTACACCTTC
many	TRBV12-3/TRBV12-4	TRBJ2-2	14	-	CASSFPTSTGELFF	TGTGCCAGCAGTTTCCCGACTAGTACCGGGGAGCTGTTTTTT
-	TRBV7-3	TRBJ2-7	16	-	CASSFTPGQRAYEQYF	TGTGCCAGCAGCTTCACCCCGGGACAAAGAGCCTACGAGCAGTACTTC
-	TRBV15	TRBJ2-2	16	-	CATSDWGGANTGELFF	TGTGCCACCAGCGATTGGGGGGGCGCGAACACCGGGGAGCTGTTTTTT
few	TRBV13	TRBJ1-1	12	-	CASSSGRFEAFF	TGTGCCAGCAGCTCGGGACGGTTTGAAGCTTTCTTT
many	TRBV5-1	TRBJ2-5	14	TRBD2	CASSLLAGQETQYF	TGCGCCAGCAGCTTGCTAGCGGGACAAGAGACCCAGTACTTC
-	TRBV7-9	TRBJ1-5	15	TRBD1	CASSSTGNRNQPQHF	TGTGCCAGCAGCTCGACAGGGAACCGCAATCAGCCCCAGCATTTT
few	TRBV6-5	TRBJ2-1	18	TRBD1	CASSYANPGQGVHDEQFF	TGTGCCAGCAGTTACGCCAATCCGGGACAGGGGGTTCACGATGAGCAGTTCTTC
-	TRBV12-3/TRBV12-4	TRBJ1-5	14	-	CASSFGRVTWPQHF	TGTGCCAGCAGTTTCGGCAGGGTTACTTGGCCCCAGCATTTT
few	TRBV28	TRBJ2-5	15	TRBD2	CASSLDSGSWETQYF	TGTGCCAGCAGTTTAGATAGCGGGAGTTGGGAGACCCAGTACTTC
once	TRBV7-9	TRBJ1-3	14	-	CASSPPLTGNTIYF	TGTGCCAGCAGCCCTCCGCTCACGGGAAACACCATATATTTT
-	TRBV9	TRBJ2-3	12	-	CASSVLGDTQYF	TGTGCCAGCAGTGTTCTAGGAGATACGCAGTATTTT
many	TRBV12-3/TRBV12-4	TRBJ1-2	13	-	CASSLRRNYGYTF	TGTGCCAGCAGTTTAAGACGGAACTATGGCTACACCTTC
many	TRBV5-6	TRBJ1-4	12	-	CASSRDSNKLFF	TGTGCCAGCAGCCGGGACTCTAATAAACTGTTTTTT
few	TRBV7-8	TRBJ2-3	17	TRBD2	CASSTSSTSGDLDTQYF	TGTGCCAGCAGCACGTCATCGACTAGCGGGGATTTAGATACGCAGTATTTT